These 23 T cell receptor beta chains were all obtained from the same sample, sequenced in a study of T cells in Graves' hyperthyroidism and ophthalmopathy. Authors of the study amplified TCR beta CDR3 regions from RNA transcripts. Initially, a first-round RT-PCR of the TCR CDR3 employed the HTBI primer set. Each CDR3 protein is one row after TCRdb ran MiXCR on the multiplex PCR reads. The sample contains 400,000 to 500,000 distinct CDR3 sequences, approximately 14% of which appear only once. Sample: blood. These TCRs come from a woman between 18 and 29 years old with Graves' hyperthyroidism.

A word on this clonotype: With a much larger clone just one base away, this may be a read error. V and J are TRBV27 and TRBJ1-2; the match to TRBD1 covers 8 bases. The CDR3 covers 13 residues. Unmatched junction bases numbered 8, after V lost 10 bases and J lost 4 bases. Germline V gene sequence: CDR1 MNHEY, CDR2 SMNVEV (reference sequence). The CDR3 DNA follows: TGTGCCAACAGCTGGACAGGGACCTATGGCTACACCTTC. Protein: CANSWTGTYGYTF.

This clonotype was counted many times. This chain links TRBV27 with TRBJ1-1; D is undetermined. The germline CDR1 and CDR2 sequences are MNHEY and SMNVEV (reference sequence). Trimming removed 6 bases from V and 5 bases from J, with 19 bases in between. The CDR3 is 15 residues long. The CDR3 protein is CASRPRSTVGTEAFF. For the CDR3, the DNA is TGTGCCAGCAGACCCCGGTCGACCGTAGGTACTGAAGCTTTCTTT.

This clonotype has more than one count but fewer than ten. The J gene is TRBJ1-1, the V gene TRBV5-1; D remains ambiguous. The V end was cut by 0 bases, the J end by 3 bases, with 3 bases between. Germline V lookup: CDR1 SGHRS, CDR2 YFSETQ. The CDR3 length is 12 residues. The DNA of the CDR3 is TGCGCCAGCAGCTTGGAGTACACTGAAGCTTTCTTT. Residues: CASSLEYTEAFF.

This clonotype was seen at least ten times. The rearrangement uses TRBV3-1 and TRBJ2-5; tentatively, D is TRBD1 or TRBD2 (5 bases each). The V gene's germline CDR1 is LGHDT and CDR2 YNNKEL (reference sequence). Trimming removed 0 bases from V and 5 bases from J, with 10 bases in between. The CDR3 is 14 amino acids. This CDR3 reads CASSQEEGKETQYF. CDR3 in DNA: TGTGCCAGCAGCCAAGAAGAGGGGAAGGAGACCCAGTACTTC.

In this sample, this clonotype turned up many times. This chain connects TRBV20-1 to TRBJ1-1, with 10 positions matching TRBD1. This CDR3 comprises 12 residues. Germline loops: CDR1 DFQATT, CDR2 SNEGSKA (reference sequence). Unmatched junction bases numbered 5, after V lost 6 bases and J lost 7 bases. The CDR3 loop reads CSARDRGSEAFF. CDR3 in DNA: TGCAGTGCAAGGGACAGGGGAAGTGAAGCTTTCTTT.

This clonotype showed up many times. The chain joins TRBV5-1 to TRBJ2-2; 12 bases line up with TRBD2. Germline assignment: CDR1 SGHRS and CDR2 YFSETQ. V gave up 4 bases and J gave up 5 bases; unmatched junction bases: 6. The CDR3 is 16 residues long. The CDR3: CASSQTSGRKTGELFF. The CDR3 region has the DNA TGCGCCAGCAGCCAGACTAGCGGGAGAAAAACCGGGGAGCTGTTTTTT.

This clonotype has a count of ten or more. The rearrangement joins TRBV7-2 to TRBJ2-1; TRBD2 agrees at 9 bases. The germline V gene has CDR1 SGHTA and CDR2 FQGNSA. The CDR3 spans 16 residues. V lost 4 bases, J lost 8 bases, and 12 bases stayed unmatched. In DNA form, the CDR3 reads TGTGCCAGCAGCTCCCCTGGGGCGGGAGGGCCCCATGAGCAGTTCTTC. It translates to CASSSPGAGGPHEQFF.

The CDR3 bases are TGTGCCAGCGGCACAGGGATTGTGTCACCCCTCCACTTT. This gives the protein CASGTGIVSPLHF. V is TRBV2 and J is TRBJ1-6; weak D call: TRBD1 (6 bases). The CDR3 contains 13 residues. In germline, CDR1 is SNHLY, CDR2 FYNNEI. V was trimmed by 8 bases and J by 10 bases, leaving 15 bases between them.

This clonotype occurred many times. The CDR3 DNA follows: TGTGCTAGTGGTTTGGTAGGTTGGGGTGAAGCTTTCTTT. The encoded protein is CASGLVGWGEAFF. The chain joins TRBV12-5 to TRBJ1-1; D ambiguous. From germline, CDR1 is LGHNT and CDR2 FRNRAP. This CDR3 comprises 13 residues. V was cut by 0 bases and J by 7 bases, with 9 bases left in between.

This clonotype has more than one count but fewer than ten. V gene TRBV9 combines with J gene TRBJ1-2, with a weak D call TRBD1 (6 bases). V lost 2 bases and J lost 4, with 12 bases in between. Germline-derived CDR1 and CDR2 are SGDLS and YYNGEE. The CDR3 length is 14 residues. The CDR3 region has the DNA TGTGCCAGCAGCGTGGACAGCCATCCCTATGGCTACACCTTC. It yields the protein CASSVDSHPYGYTF.

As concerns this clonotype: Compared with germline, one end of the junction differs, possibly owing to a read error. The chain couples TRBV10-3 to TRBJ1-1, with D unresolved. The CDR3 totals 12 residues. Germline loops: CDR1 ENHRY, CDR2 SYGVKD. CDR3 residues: CTISEGYTEAFF. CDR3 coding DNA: TGTACCATCAGTGAGGGATACACTGAAGCTTTCTTT.

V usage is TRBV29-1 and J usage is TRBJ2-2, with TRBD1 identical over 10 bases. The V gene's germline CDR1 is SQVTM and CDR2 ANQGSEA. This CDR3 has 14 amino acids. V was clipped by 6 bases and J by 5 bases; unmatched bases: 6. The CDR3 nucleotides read TGCAGCGTGAGGGACAGGGGTTTTACCGGGGAGCTGTTTTTT. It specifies CSVRDRGFTGELFF.

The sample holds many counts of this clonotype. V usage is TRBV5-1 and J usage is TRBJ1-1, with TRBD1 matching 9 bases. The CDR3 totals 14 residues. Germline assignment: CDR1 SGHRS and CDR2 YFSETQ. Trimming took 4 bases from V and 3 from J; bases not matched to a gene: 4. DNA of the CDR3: TGCGCCAGCAGCATAGACAGGGGGTACACTGAAGCTTTCTTT. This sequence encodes CASSIDRGYTEAFF.

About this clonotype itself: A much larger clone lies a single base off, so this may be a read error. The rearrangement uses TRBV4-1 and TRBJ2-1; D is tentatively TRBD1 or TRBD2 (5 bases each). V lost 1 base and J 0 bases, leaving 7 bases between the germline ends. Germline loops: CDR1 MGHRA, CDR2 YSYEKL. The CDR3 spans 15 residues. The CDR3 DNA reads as TGCGCCAGCAGCCAAGCGGGACGCTCCTACAATGAGCAGTTCTTC. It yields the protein CASSQAGRSYNEQFF.

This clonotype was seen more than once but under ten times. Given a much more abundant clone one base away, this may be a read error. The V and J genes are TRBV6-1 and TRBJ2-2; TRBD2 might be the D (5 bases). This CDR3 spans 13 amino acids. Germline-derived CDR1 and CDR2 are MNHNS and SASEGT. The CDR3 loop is CAVSPGLTGELSF. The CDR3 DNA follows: TGTGCGGTGAGCCCGGGGTTGACCGGGGAGCTGTCTTTT.

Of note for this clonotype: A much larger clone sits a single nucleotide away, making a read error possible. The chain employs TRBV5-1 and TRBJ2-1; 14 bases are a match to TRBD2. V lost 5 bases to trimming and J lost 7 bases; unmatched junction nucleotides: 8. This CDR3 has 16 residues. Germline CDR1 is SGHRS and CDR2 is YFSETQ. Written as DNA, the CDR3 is TGCGCCAGCAGAGGGACTAGCGGGAGTGCCGTGAATGAGCAGTTCTTC. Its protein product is CASRGTSGSAVNEQFF.

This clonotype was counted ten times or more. DNA for the CDR3: TGTGCCAGCAGTTTACTAGGAGGTGAGCAGTTCTTC. It encodes CASSLLGGEQFF. The rearrangement uses TRBV27 and TRBJ2-1, with D possibly TRBD2 on 5 matching bases. CDR3 length equals 12 residues. Trimming removed 2 bases from V and 9 bases from J, with 8 bases in between. The germline V gene has CDR1 MNHEY and CDR2 SMNVEV (reference sequence).

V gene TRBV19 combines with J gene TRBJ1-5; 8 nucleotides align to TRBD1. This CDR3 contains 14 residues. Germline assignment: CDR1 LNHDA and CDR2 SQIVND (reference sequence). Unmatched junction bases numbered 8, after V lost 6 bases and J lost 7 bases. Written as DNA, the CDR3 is TGTGCCAGTAGACAGACAGGGGAGGGACAGCCCCAGCATTTT. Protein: CASRQTGEGQPQHF.

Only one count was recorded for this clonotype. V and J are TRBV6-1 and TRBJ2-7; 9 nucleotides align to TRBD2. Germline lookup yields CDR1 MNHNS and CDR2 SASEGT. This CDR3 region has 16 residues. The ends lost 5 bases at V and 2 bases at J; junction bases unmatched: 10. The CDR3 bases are TGTGCCAGCAGTCAACAATTGGCGGGAGGGCCCTACGAGCAGTACGTC. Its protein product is CASSQQLAGGPYEQYV.

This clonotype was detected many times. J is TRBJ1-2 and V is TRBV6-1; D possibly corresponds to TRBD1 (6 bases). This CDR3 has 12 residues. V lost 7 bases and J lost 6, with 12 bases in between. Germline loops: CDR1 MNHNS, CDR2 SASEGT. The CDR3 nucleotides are TGTGCCAGCACAAGACAGGTGGATGGCTACACCTTC. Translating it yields CASTRQVDGYTF.

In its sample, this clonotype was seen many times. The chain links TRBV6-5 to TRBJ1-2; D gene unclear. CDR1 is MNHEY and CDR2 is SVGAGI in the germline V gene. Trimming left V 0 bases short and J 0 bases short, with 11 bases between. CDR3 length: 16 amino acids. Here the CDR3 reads CASSYSRSETNYGYTF. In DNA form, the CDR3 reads TGTGCCAGCAGTTACTCGAGGAGTGAAACTAACTATGGCTACACCTTC.

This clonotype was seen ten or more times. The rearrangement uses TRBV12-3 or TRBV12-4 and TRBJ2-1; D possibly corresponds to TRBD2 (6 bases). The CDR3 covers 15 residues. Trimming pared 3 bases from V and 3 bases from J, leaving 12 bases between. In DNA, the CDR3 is TGTGCCAGCAGTTTGTATGTCGGGAGCTACAATGAGCAGTTCTTC. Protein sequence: CASSLYVGSYNEQFF.

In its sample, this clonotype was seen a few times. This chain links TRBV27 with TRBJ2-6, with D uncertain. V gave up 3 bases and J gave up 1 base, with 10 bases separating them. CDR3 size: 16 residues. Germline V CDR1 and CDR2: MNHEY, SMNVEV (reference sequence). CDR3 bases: TGTGCCAGCAGTTTGATCACAACTTCTGGGGCCAACGTCCTGACTTTC. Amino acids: CASSLITTSGANVLTF.